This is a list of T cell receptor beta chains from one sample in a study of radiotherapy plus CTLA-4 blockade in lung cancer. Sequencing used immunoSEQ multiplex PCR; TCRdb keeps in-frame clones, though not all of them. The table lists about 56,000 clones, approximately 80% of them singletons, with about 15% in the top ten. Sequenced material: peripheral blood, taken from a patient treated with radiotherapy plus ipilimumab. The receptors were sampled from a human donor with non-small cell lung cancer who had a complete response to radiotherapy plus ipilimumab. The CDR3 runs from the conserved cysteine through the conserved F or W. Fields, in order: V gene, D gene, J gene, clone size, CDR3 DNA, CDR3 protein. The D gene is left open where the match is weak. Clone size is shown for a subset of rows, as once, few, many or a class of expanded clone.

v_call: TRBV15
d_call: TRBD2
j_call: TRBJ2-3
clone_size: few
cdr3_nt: TGTGCCACCAGCGGACTAGCGGGGTTGGATACGCAGTATTTT
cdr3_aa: CATSGLAGLDTQYF

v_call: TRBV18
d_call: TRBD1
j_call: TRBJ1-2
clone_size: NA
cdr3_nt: TGTGCCAGCTCACCGCCGGGACAGGGCAAGGATGGCTACACCTTC
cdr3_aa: CASSPPGQGKDGYTF

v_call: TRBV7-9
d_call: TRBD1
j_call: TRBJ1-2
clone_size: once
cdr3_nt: TGTGCCAGCAGACCCGGACAGGGGGACTATGGCTACACCTTC
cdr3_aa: CASRPGQGDYGYTF

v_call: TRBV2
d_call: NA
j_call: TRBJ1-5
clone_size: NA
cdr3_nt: TGTGCCAGCTCCTTTTCCCAGGGAAAGCAGCCCCAGCATTTT
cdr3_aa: CASSFSQGKQPQHF

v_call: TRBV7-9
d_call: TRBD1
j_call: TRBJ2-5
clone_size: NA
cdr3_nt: TGTGCCAGCAGCCTGGGACAGGAAGAGACCCAGTACTTC
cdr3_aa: CASSLGQEETQYF

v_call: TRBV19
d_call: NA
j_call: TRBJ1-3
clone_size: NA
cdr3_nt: TGTGCCAGTAGTATCTTGTCCGTCGGAAACACCATATATTTT
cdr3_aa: CASSILSVGNTIYF

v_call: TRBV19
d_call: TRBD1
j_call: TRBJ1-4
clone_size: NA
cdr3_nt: TGTGCCAGTAGGGGACAGGGCCGAGGGGAAAAACTGTTTTTT
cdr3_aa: CASRGQGRGEKLFF

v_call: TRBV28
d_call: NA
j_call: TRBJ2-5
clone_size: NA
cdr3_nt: TGTGCCAGCAGTTTAGAGTCCAGGGCACCTCAAGAGACCCAGTACTTC
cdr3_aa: CASSLESRAPQETQYF

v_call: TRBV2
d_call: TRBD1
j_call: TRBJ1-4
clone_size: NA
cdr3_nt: TGTGCCAGCAGGGAGGGGGACAGTTCGGGGGAAAAACTGTTTTTT
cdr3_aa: CASREGDSSGEKLFF

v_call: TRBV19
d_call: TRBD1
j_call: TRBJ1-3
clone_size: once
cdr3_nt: TGTGCCAGTAGTATAGGATACAGGGGTTCCTCTGGAAACACCATATATTTT
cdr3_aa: CASSIGYRGSSGNTIYF

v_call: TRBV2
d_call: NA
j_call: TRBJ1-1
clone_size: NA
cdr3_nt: TGTGCCAGCATAAGGACTACACTAGGAACAGGCCGGAACACTGAAGCTTTCTTT
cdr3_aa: CASIRTTLGTGRNTEAFF

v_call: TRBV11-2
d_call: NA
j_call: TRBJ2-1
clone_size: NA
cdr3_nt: TGTGCCAGCAGGACTGGGCCCGGCAGCCGGGGGCAGTTCTTC
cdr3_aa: CASRTGPGSRGQFF

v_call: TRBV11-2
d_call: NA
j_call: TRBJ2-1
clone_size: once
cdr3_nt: TGTGCCAGCAGCTTCTGGGGCGGGAATTCCTACAATGAGCAGTTCTTC
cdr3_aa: CASSFWGGNSYNEQFF

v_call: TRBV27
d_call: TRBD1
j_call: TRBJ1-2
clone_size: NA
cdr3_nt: TGTGCCAGCAGTTTAAGAGGGGGCCGACCCAGTAACTATGGCTACACCTTC
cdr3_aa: CASSLRGGRPSNYGYTF

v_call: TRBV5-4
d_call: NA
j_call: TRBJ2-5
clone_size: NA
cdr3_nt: TGTGCCAGCAGCTACCCCGGGGGTGCGAGGGAGACCCAGTACTTC
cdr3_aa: CASSYPGGARETQYF

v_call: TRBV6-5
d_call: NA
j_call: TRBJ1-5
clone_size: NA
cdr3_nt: TGTGCCAGCAGTTACTCGAAACTCGACGGGGTTCAGCCCCAGCATTTT
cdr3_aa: CASSYSKLDGVQPQHF

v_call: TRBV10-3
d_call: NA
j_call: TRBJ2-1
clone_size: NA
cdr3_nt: TGTGCCATCAGTGCTAATAATGAGCAGTTCTTC
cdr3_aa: CAISANNEQFF